The 11 T cell receptor beta chains given below trace back to one sample, sequenced in a study of blood T cell repertoires in COVID-19. Measured with immunoSEQ multiplex PCR; TCRdb has only the in-frame clones, and not every one. Of about 200,000 clones listed, less than 90% were seen once; the top ten hold approximately 4%. The sample was PBMCs or T cells enriched from blood (not recorded which). The receptors were gathered from a woman in her twenties or thirties who had been exposed to COVID-19.

The chain carries TRBV5-1 and TRBJ2-2, with no clear D. CDR3 length: 16 residues. CDR1 is SGHRS and CDR2 is YFSETQ in the germline V gene. V was cut by 1 base and J by 2 bases, with 12 bases left in between. This chain's CDR3 is CASSLSTSSNTGELFF. The CDR3 DNA sequence: TGCGCCAGCAGCTTGTCTACCTCGTCAAACACCGGGGAGCTGTTTTTT.

V and J are TRBV6-2 or TRBV6-3 and TRBJ2-7; TRBD2 might be the D (6 bases). V was cut by 3 bases and J by 4 bases, with 10 bases left in between. This CDR3 comprises 13 residues. Per the germline V gene, CDR1 is MNHEY and CDR2 is SVGEGT. CDR3 protein: CASSYGGIYEQYF. The CDR3, as DNA: TGTGCCAGCAGTTATGGCGGGATTTACGAGCAGTACTTC.

This rearrangement joins TRBV30 to TRBJ1-5; the match to TRBD1 covers 10 bases. The CDR3 extends over 16 amino acids. Germline V CDR1 and CDR2: GTSNPN, SVGIG (reference sequence). V shed 1 base, J shed 4 bases, and the junction held 7 bases outside the gene matches. The CDR3 DNA sequence: TGTGCCTGGAGTGAAGGACAGGGGGTTGTTAATCAGCCCCAGCATTTT. Protein: CAWSEGQGVVNQPQHF.

This chain uses TRBV9 with TRBJ2-7; a possible D gene is TRBD1 (7 bases). CDR1 and CDR2 from the germline V gene are SGDLS and YYNGEE. The V end was cut by 2 bases, the J end by 4 bases, with 13 bases between. The CDR3 has 14 residues. In DNA form, the CDR3 reads TGTGCCAGCAGCGTCGGAGGGGGCGCGTACGAGCAGTACTTC. Amino acids: CASSVGGGAYEQYF.

V usage is TRBV6-1 and J usage is TRBJ1-5, with unresolved D. V lost 4 bases and J lost 2, with 15 bases in between. The germline gives CDR1 MNHNS, CDR2 SASEGT. The CDR3 is 16 amino acids. The CDR3 DNA reads TGTGCCAGCAGTGTCGTGGAGCTCTTGGGCAATCAGCCCCAGCATTTT. Protein product: CASSVVELLGNQPQHF.

The chain employs TRBV18 and TRBJ1-2, with 10 bases matching TRBD1. The germline V gene encodes CDR1 KGHSH and CDR2 LQKENI. CDR3 length equals 14 residues. The ends lost 6 bases at V and 4 bases at J; junction bases unmatched: 5. CDR3 DNA sequence: TGTGCCAGCTCCCTGGGACAGGGGAGCTATGGCTACACCTTC. Translated, it gives CASSLGQGSYGYTF.

This clone was observed once. The V gene is TRBV5-1, the J gene TRBJ2-1; 10 bases align to TRBD1. V lost 2 bases, J lost 9 bases, and 8 bases stayed unmatched. This CDR3 contains 15 residues. Per germline, CDR1 SGHRS and CDR2 YFSETQ. CDR3 sequence reads: CASSFGTGVTGEQFF. The CDR3 DNA follows: TGCGCCAGCAGCTTCGGGACAGGGGTGACCGGTGAGCAGTTCTTC.

In this sample, this clone turned up once. The CDR3 is CASSHYRGPDTDTQYF. The DNA of the CDR3 is TGTGCCAGCAGCCATTACAGGGGGCCGGACACAGATACGCAGTATTTT. The genes are TRBV11-2 and TRBJ2-3, with 9 bases fitting TRBD1. The germline V gene encodes CDR1 SGHAT and CDR2 FQNNGV. This CDR3 has 16 amino acids. The ends lost 5 bases at V and 2 bases at J; junction bases unmatched: 8.

This clone has only a few counts. Other DNA sequences in this sample translate to the same CDR3. This chain connects TRBV29-1 to TRBJ1-1; D possibly corresponds to TRBD1 (5 bases). CDR1 is SQVTM and CDR2 is ANQGSEA in the germline V gene. The CDR3 covers 13 residues. The V and J ends lost 2 bases and 1 base respectively, with 8 bases between them. The CDR3: CSVERTQNTEAFF. The DNA for the CDR3 is TGCAGCGTTGAAAGGACACAGAACACTGAAGCTTTCTTT.

This clone has just one count. The rearrangement links TRBV29-1 to TRBJ2-3; 9 nucleotides line up with TRBD2. V trimming: 5 bases; J trimming: 3 bases; junction bases outside the gene matches: 9. This CDR3 comprises 15 residues. Germline CDR1 reads SQVTM; CDR2 reads ANQGSEA. As DNA, the CDR3 is TGCAGCGTTTTGGGGTTAGCGGGGGTGACAGATACGCAGTATTTT. Translation: CSVLGLAGVTDTQYF.

V usage is TRBV19 and J usage is TRBJ1-1, with D possibly TRBD1 on 5 matching bases. The CDR3 totals 15 residues. Between the trimmed V and J ends, which lost 10 bases and 1 base, there was a span of 19 bases. The germline V gene encodes CDR1 LNHDA and CDR2 SQIVND (reference sequence). The chain's CDR3 is CATGRREAENTEAFF. DNA for the CDR3: TGTGCCACGGGGCGGAGGGAGGCCGAGAACACTGAAGCTTTCTTT.